These 26 T cell receptor beta chains were all obtained from the same sample, sequenced in a study of cytomegalovirus exposure and HLA in healthy donors. Profiling relied on immunoSEQ multiplex PCR, and the TCRdb table lists in-frame clones only, not all of them. The sample contains 120,000 to 150,000 clones, roughly four fifths of which appear only once. Material: PBMCs. These receptors were obtained from a woman younger than 45 in good health and CMV-seronegative.

The rearrangement joins TRBV5-1 to TRBJ1-2; the match to TRBD1 covers 10 bases. This CDR3 contains 14 residues. V was pared by 4 bases and J by 6 bases, with 6 bases of the junction left unmatched. Germline V gene lookup returns CDR1 SGHRS and CDR2 YFSETQ. The CDR3 here is CASSLRQGADGYTF. The CDR3 DNA is TGCGCCAGCAGCCTCAGACAGGGGGCAGATGGCTACACCTTC.

This chain joins TRBV4-1 and TRBJ1-6, with D unclear. This CDR3 has 17 residues. V was shortened by 2 bases and J by 4 bases, with 15 bases between the two germline ends. The germline V gene has CDR1 MGHRA and CDR2 YSYEKL. CDR3 DNA: TGCGCCAGCAGCCAAAGTCTCCGGGAACAATATAATTCACCCCTCCACTTT. It yields the protein CASSQSLREQYNSPLHF.

This rearrangement joins TRBV18 to TRBJ1-6; D not certain. The CDR3 extends over 15 amino acids. The germline V gene encodes CDR1 KGHSH and CDR2 LQKENI. V was clipped by 4 bases and J by 2 bases, with 9 bases between them. This CDR3 reads CASSRDGTYNSPLHF. CDR3 coding DNA: TGTGCCAGCTCACGCGACGGGACCTATAATTCACCCCTCCACTTT.

The V and J genes are TRBV10-3 and TRBJ2-2; TRBD1 aligns across 9 bases. V shed 6 bases, J shed 9 bases, and the junction held 5 bases outside the gene matches. Germline V gene lookup returns CDR1 ENHRY and CDR2 SYGVKD. This CDR3 is 13 amino acids long. CDR3 coding DNA: TGTGCCATCAGCGGGACAGGGCTGAGGGAGCTGTTTTTT. This encodes CAISGTGLRELFF.

This chain uses TRBV19 with TRBJ2-1; 11 bases line up with TRBD2. The CDR3 consists of 15 residues. Germline values: CDR1 LNHDA, CDR2 SQIVND (reference sequence). The V segment lost 1 base and the J segment 7 bases; nucleotides outside the gene matches: 3. CDR3 DNA: TGTGCCAGTAGTATAGGGCGACTAGCGGGGAATGAGCAGTTCTTC. Protein: CASSIGRLAGNEQFF. Combining the CDR3 with reference TRBV19 and TRBJ2-1 gives the whole variable domain DGGITQSPKYLFRKEGQNVTLSCEQNLNHDAMYWYRQDPGQGLRLIYYSQIVNDFQKGDIAEGYSVSREKKESFPLTVTSAQKNPTAFYLCASSIGRLAGNEQFFGPGTRLTVL.

This chain connects TRBV19 to TRBJ1-2; 10 positions agree with TRBD1. The CDR3 runs 18 residues. V was clipped by 4 bases and J by 4 bases; unmatched bases: 15. The germline CDR1 and CDR2 sequences are LNHDA and SQIVND (reference sequence). The CDR3 here is CASSTFHRLTGGGYGYTF. CDR3 sequence (DNA): TGTGCCAGTAGTACTTTCCATCGCTTGACAGGGGGCGGCTATGGCTACACCTTC.

This clone has only one observation. The V and J genes are TRBV7-9 and TRBJ2-7; 7 bases align to TRBD1. V dropped 5 bases and J dropped 5; count of bases not matched to a gene: 9. From germline, CDR1 is SEHNR and CDR2 FQNEAQ (reference sequence). This CDR3 has 14 amino acids. The CDR3 DNA reads TGTGCCAGCAGCCAGACCGACAGGGCGCACGAGCAGTACTTC. As protein: CASSQTDRAHEQYF.

The chain couples TRBV5-1 to TRBJ2-7; TRBD1 is a possible D gene (6 bases). CDR1 is SGHRS, CDR2 YFSETQ, per germline. With 0 bases removed from V and 2 bases from J, the gap between germline ends came to 12 bases. There are 15 residues in the CDR3. The CDR3 reads CASSLEAGATYEQYF. The CDR3 bases are TGCGCCAGCAGCTTGGAGGCAGGGGCGACCTACGAGCAGTACTTC.

This clone was found once. The chain has TRBV5-4 and TRBJ1-1, with D possibly TRBD1 on 5 matching bases. The V and J ends lost 2 bases and 1 base respectively, with 6 bases between them. This CDR3 contains 13 residues. Germline V gene lookup returns CDR1 SGHNT and CDR2 YYREEE (reference sequence). This CDR3 reads CASSFTGNTEAFF. CDR3 DNA sequence: TGTGCCAGCAGCTTTACAGGGAACACTGAAGCTTTCTTT.

The rearrangement uses TRBV6-6 and TRBJ2-5, with D hard to call. From germline, CDR1 is MNHNY and CDR2 SVGAGI (reference sequence). Trimming pared 3 bases from V and 5 bases from J, leaving 19 bases between. The CDR3 consists of 16 residues. Written as DNA, the CDR3 is TGTGCCAGCAGTTATAGTGGCGGATGGCTGGAGGAGACCCAGTACTTC. It translates to CASSYSGGWLEETQYF.

The rearrangement joins TRBV18 to TRBJ2-5; 9 bases map to TRBD1. The CDR3 contains 15 residues. Trimming cost V 1 base and J 5 bases; bases outside gene matches: 5. CDR1 KGHSH and CDR2 LQKENI come from the germline V gene. Written as DNA, the CDR3 is TGTGCCAGCTCACCACGGACAGGGGTGGAGGAGACCCAGTACTTC. It is translated as CASSPRTGVEETQYF.

This clone has ten or more counts. The rearrangement links TRBV5-4 to TRBJ1-6; a possible D gene is TRBD1 (5 bases). V was pared by 0 bases and J by 9 bases, with 10 bases between. The CDR3 totals 14 residues. Germline CDR1 reads SGHNT; CDR2 reads YYREEE (reference sequence). In DNA, the CDR3 is TGTGCCAGCAGCTTGGAAGGGGTTACTTCACCCCTCCACTTT. This encodes CASSLEGVTSPLHF.

This chain connects TRBV5-4 to TRBJ1-1, with 9 bases identical to TRBD1. J lost 5 bases, V lost 8 bases, and 4 bases had no gene match. Per germline, CDR1 SGHNT and CDR2 YYREEE (reference sequence). The CDR3 consists of 12 residues. CDR3 region: CARVGTGTEAFF. CDR3 DNA: TGTGCCAGAGTAGGGACAGGGACTGAAGCTTTCTTT.

The gene calls are TRBV28 and TRBJ1-2, with 7 bases fitting TRBD1. J lost 8 bases, V lost 4 bases, and 10 bases had no gene match. Germline V lookup: CDR1 MDHEN, CDR2 SYDVKM. This CDR3 region has 14 residues. The CDR3 nucleotides are TGTGCCAGCAGTTCCCCAGGGGGGAGTAGGGGCTACACCTTC. Translated, it gives CASSSPGGSRGYTF.

In this sample, this clone turned up once. V gene TRBV28 combines with J gene TRBJ2-2; 11 bases fit TRBD1. V was pared by 5 bases and J by 3 bases, with 5 bases of the junction left unmatched. Germline loops: CDR1 MDHEN, CDR2 SYDVKM. The CDR3 is 16 residues long. CDR3 bases: TGTGCCAGCAGTAGACGGACAGGGGGCGACACCGGGGAGCTGTTTTTT. This translates into CASSRRTGGDTGELFF.

This chain connects TRBV6-5 to TRBJ2-5; D may be TRBD2 (5 bases). Germline values: CDR1 MNHEY, CDR2 SVGAGI. V was shortened by 5 bases and J by 5 bases, with 9 bases between the two germline ends. This CDR3 is built from 12 residues. The CDR3 sequence: CASSPQRETQYF. The DNA for the CDR3 is TGTGCCAGCAGTCCCCAGCGGGAGACCCAGTACTTC.

The rearrangement uses TRBV9 and TRBJ2-2, with D perhaps matching TRBD1 (5 bases). Looked up from germline, CDR1 is SGDLS and CDR2 is YYNGEE. V lost 0 bases and J lost 3, with 6 bases in between. The CDR3 has 14 amino acids. For the CDR3, the DNA is TGTGCCAGCAGCGTAGGACAGTACACCGGGGAGCTGTTTTTT. Residues: CASSVGQYTGELFF.

This clone has just a few counts. This chain connects TRBV5-1 to TRBJ1-3; 9 bases agree with TRBD1. The CDR3 consists of 15 residues. Germline V gene lookup returns CDR1 SGHRS and CDR2 YFSETQ. J lost 2 bases, V lost 0 bases, and 0 bases had no gene match. DNA of the CDR3: TGCGCCAGCAGCTTGGGACAGGGGGCTGGAAACACCATATATTTT. Translating it yields CASSLGQGAGNTIYF. Looking up the rest from reference TRBV5-1 and TRBJ1-3 gives the full variable domain: KAGVTQTPRYLIKTRGQQVTLSCSPISGHRSVSWYQQTPGQGLQFLFEYFSETQRNKGNFPGRFSGRQFSNSRSEMNVSTLELGDSALYLCASSLGQGAGNTIYFGEGSWLTVV.

In its sample, this clone was seen a few times. CDR3 amino acids: CASSQEHRPNTEAFF. The CDR3 DNA reads as TGTGCCAGCAGCCAAGAGCACAGACCAAACACTGAAGCTTTCTTT. The chain employs TRBV14 and TRBJ1-1; no clear D. This CDR3 region has 15 residues. CDR1 and CDR2 from the germline V gene are SGHDN and FVKESK. Deletions cut 0 bases from V and 2 bases from J, with 10 bases between.

The genes are TRBV4-1 and TRBJ1-1; TRBD1 aligns across 9 bases. The germline gives CDR1 MGHRA, CDR2 YSYEKL. Unmatched junction bases numbered 9, after V lost 1 base and J lost 6 bases. This CDR3 region has 16 residues. Here the CDR3 reads CASSQGPGQGPPEAFF. The CDR3 region has the DNA TGCGCCAGCAGCCAAGGCCCGGGACAGGGACCCCCTGAAGCTTTCTTT.

The V and J genes are TRBV19 and TRBJ1-2, with TRBD1 identical over 7 bases. This CDR3 contains 13 residues. V trimming: 10 bases; J trimming: 3 bases; junction bases outside the gene matches: 8. Germline CDR1 LNHDA, CDR2 SQIVND (reference sequence). As DNA, the CDR3 is TGTGCCACCTCCCCCAGGGGGTACTATGGCTACACCTTC. This encodes CATSPRGYYGYTF.

V and J are TRBV4-1 and TRBJ2-3; 11 bases line up with TRBD2. The CDR3 extends over 18 amino acids. V gave up 2 bases and J gave up 3 bases; unmatched junction bases: 10. Germline CDR1 and CDR2: MGHRA and YSYEKL. The CDR3 sequence: CASSQKPATSGETDTQYF. The CDR3 bases are TGCGCCAGCAGCCAAAAACCCGCGACTAGCGGGGAAACAGATACGCAGTATTTT.

This clone was recorded many times. The chain links TRBV4-3 to TRBJ2-3; 8 positions agree with TRBD2. CDR1 and CDR2 (germline): LGHNA, YSLEER. Germline trimming cut 1 base from V and 4 bases from J; bases unmatched to any gene: 1. This CDR3 comprises 14 residues. CDR3 region: CASSQVSGADTQYF. In DNA, the CDR3 is TGCGCCAGCAGCCAAGTTAGCGGGGCAGATACGCAGTATTTT.

The chain has TRBV11-3 and TRBJ2-1; TRBD1 agrees at 8 bases. CDR3 length: 15 residues. V lost 5 bases and J lost 5; bases outside the gene matches: 8. The germline CDR1 and CDR2 sequences are SGHNT and YENEEA. CDR3 in DNA: TGTGCCAGCAGCCCGACAGGGGCAACGCACAATGAGCAGTTCTTC. Its translation: CASSPTGATHNEQFF.

V usage is TRBV30 and J usage is TRBJ1-3; D is uncertain. The CDR3 consists of 14 residues. V was trimmed by 4 bases and J by 0 bases, leaving 10 bases between them. Looked up from germline, CDR1 is GTSNPN and CDR2 is SVGIG (reference sequence). DNA for the CDR3: TGTGCCTGGACCACGGGATTCTCTGGAAACACCATATATTTT. Residues: CAWTTGFSGNTIYF.

This chain uses TRBV6-5 with TRBJ1-6; TRBD1 aligns across 7 bases. Germline CDR1 is MNHEY and CDR2 is SVGAGI. This CDR3 is built from 13 residues. V lost 6 bases, J lost 11 bases, and 7 bases stayed unmatched. The CDR3 nucleotides read TGTGCCAGCAGGCCAAACAGGGGTGCACCCCTCCACTTT. Residues: CASRPNRGAPLHF.